The 20 T cell receptor beta chains listed next were all sequenced from one sample in a study of cytomegalovirus exposure and HLA in healthy donors. Method: immunoSEQ multiplex PCR; TCRdb's copy keeps in-frame clones and lacks some. The table includes under 50,000 clones, about 93% detected once. Input material: PBMCs. These receptors all come from a woman between 18 and 29 years old in good health and CMV-seropositive.

The chain combines TRBV27 with TRBJ1-4; D not certain. The CDR3 loop spans 14 amino acids. Trimming took off 4 bases at V and 2 bases at J, with 8 bases between the two ends. Germline V gene sequence: CDR1 MNHEY, CDR2 SMNVEV (reference sequence). Here the CDR3 DNA reads TGTGCCAGCAGTTCGCGGCGGACTAATGAAAAACTGTTTTTT. Translating it yields CASSSRRTNEKLFF.

The chain carries TRBV4-3 and TRBJ1-4; 9 bases map to TRBD1. The CDR3 consists of 15 residues. V lost 1 base, J lost 6 bases, and 3 bases stayed unmatched. CDR1 and CDR2 (germline): LGHNA, YSLEER. The CDR3: CASSQVGTGHEKLFF. CDR3 sequence (DNA): TGCGCCAGCAGCCAAGTCGGGACAGGGCATGAAAAACTGTTTTTT.

This chain uses TRBV7-6 with TRBJ2-2; TRBD2 matches 7 bases. Germline assignment: CDR1 SGHVS and CDR2 FNYEAQ. J gave up 4 bases and V 4 bases, and 15 bases lay outside the gene matches. This CDR3 comprises 18 residues. This CDR3 reads CASSSYGSGGGITGELFF. As DNA, the CDR3 is TGTGCCAGCAGCTCGTACGGGAGCGGCGGGGGAATCACCGGGGAGCTGTTTTTT.

This chain links TRBV7-8 with TRBJ2-3; 9 bases align to TRBD2. CDR1 and CDR2 from the germline V gene are SGHVS and FQNEAQ. The ends lost 5 bases at V and 8 bases at J; junction bases unmatched: 17. The CDR3 runs 17 residues. CDR3 DNA sequence: TGTGCCAGCAGCCCCTGGACTAGCGTATATGGGGGCGTTACGCAGTATTTT. This gives the protein CASSPWTSVYGGVTQYF. The whole variable domain, remainder taken from reference TRBV7-8 and TRBJ2-3, is GAGVSQSPRYKVAKRGQDVALRCDPISGHVSLFWYQQALGQGPEFLTYFQNEAQLDKSGLPSDRFFAERPEGSVSTLKIQRTQQEDSAVYLCASSPWTSVYGGVTQYFGPGTRLTVL.

The chain links TRBV27 to TRBJ2-3; weak D call: TRBD2 (7 bases). The CDR3 spans 15 residues. Between the trimmed V and J ends, which lost 3 bases and 0 bases, there was a span of 10 bases. CDR1 MNHEY and CDR2 SMNVEV come from the germline V gene (reference sequence). The CDR3 spells CASSLGGRSTDTQYF. DNA for the CDR3: TGTGCCAGCAGTTTGGGGGGGCGGAGCACAGATACGCAGTATTTT.

The CDR3 reads CATSRAGGEEKLFF. The CDR3 DNA sequence: TGTGCCACCAGCAGAGCTGGAGGGGAGGAAAAACTGTTTTTT. The chain joins TRBV15 to TRBJ1-4; TRBD1 is a possible D gene (5 bases). Germline V gene lookup returns CDR1 LNHNV and CDR2 YYDKDF (reference sequence). CDR3 length: 14 residues. Between the trimmed V and J ends, which lost 1 base and 8 bases, there was a span of 11 bases.

The count of this clone is one. V gene TRBV28 combines with J gene TRBJ1-5, with 8 bases aligning to TRBD1. The germline CDR1 and CDR2 sequences are MDHEN and SYDVKM. V shed 5 bases, J shed 2 bases, and the junction held 2 bases outside the gene matches. The CDR3 has 14 residues. CDR3 nucleotide sequence: TGTGCCAGCAGTGGGACAGGAGGCAATCAGCCCCAGCATTTT. Protein: CASSGTGGNQPQHF.

This chain connects TRBV6-5 to TRBJ2-7; 8 nucleotides match TRBD2. The CDR3 is made up of 16 amino acids. The ends lost 2 bases at V and 4 bases at J; junction bases unmatched: 10. Germline V gene data show CDR1 as MNHEY and CDR2 as SVGAGI. The CDR3 nucleotides are TGTGCCAGCAGTTACGGTGCTAGCGGGCTTGGGTACGAGCAGTACTTC. It yields the protein CASSYGASGLGYEQYF.

The chain is built from TRBV2 and TRBJ1-1; D gene ambiguous. Trimming left V 2 bases short and J 9 bases short, with 7 bases between. CDR1 SNHLY and CDR2 FYNNEI come from the germline V gene. The CDR3 contains 11 residues. The CDR3 reads CASSEQIKAFF. The CDR3, as DNA: TGTGCCAGCAGTGAACAGATCAAAGCTTTCTTT.

The chain couples TRBV7-8 to TRBJ1-4, with 7 bases identical to TRBD1. CDR3 length: 15 amino acids. The V and J ends lost 3 bases and 5 bases, in that order; junction bases with no gene match: 6. Germline V lookup: CDR1 SGHVS, CDR2 FQNEAQ. The chain's CDR3 is CASSFGTARNEKLFF. CDR3 coding DNA: TGTGCCAGCAGCTTCGGGACAGCCAGGAATGAAAAACTGTTTTTT. Filled out from reference TRBV7-8 and TRBJ1-4, the complete variable domain reads GAGVSQSPRYKVAKRGQDVALRCDPISGHVSLFWYQQALGQGPEFLTYFQNEAQLDKSGLPSDRFFAERPEGSVSTLKIQRTQQEDSAVYLCASSFGTARNEKLFFGSGTQLSVL.

The chain carries TRBV2 and TRBJ1-1; no clear D. CDR3 size: 17 residues. In germline, CDR1 is SNHLY, CDR2 FYNNEI. Trimming stripped 4 bases from V and 1 base from J, with 19 bases between. The CDR3 bases are TGTGCCAGCAGTGGCGGCGGGCAGTGGAACAGGAACACTGAAGCTTTCTTT. Translation gives CASSGGGQWNRNTEAFF.

The chain has TRBV6-5 and TRBJ2-1; 9 bases map to TRBD2. Trimming removed 7 bases from V and 2 bases from J; junction bases left unmatched: 6. The CDR3 runs to 15 residues. CDR1 is MNHEY and CDR2 is SVGAGI in the germline V gene. The CDR3 nucleotides read TGTGCCAGCACCACGACTAGCGGTCCCTACAATGAGCAGTTCTTC. It encodes CASTTTSGPYNEQFF.

The V call is TRBV19, the J call TRBJ2-7; TRBD1 aligns across 11 bases. The CDR3 has 16 amino acids. Germline V gives CDR1 LNHDA, CDR2 SQIVND (reference sequence). V lost 8 bases, J lost 2 bases, and 11 bases stayed unmatched. CDR3 residues: CASGPLPGQGAYEQYF. CDR3 in DNA: TGTGCCAGTGGTCCCCTTCCGGGACAGGGGGCCTACGAGCAGTACTTC. Supplemented by reference TRBV19 and TRBJ2-7, the full variable domain reads DGGITQSPKYLFRKEGQNVTLSCEQNLNHDAMYWYRQDPGQGLRLIYYSQIVNDFQKGDIAEGYSVSREKKESFPLTVTSAQKNPTAFYLCASGPLPGQGAYEQYFGPGTRLTVT.

This rearrangement joins TRBV28 to TRBJ1-2; 8 bases map to TRBD1. Germline V gene lookup returns CDR1 MDHEN and CDR2 SYDVKM. V lost 4 bases, J lost 3 bases, and 7 bases stayed unmatched. The CDR3 extends over 15 amino acids. The CDR3 nucleotides read TGTGCCAGCAGTTCGGTTGGACAGGGATACTATGGCTACACCTTC. The encoded protein is CASSSVGQGYYGYTF.

V is TRBV28 and J is TRBJ2-7; the match to TRBD2 covers 8 bases. This CDR3 has 15 amino acids. Germline-derived CDR1 and CDR2 are MDHEN and SYDVKM. V lost 5 bases, J lost 2 bases, and 8 bases stayed unmatched. The chain's CDR3 is CASSPGLAGTYEQYF. CDR3 bases: TGTGCCAGCAGTCCCGGCCTAGCGGGCACCTACGAGCAGTACTTC.

The chain has TRBV30 and TRBJ2-2, with 7 bases lining up with TRBD2. CDR1 and CDR2 from the germline V gene are GTSNPN and SVGIG (reference sequence). The CDR3 is 15 residues long. J lost 6 bases, V lost 3 bases, and 10 bases had no gene match. The CDR3, as DNA: TGTGCCTGGAGGGTCGGGCGGGAGACCTCCGGGGAGCTGTTTTTT. Translating gives CAWRVGRETSGELFF.

The chain is built from TRBV11-3 and TRBJ1-1, with 10 bases aligning to TRBD1. The germline CDR1 and CDR2 sequences are SGHNT and YENEEA. The CDR3 runs to 13 residues. The J segment lost 4 bases and the V segment lost 5 bases, leaving 1 base of the junction unmatched. CDR3 nucleotides: TGTGCCAGCAGCGGACAGGGGGGCACTGAAGCTTTCTTT. Protein: CASSGQGGTEAFF.

The rearrangement uses TRBV7-2 and TRBJ2-1, with D tentatively TRBD2 (6 bases). Germline lookup yields CDR1 SGHTA and CDR2 FQGNSA. The V end lost 0 bases, the J end lost 6 bases, and 12 bases lay between the germline ends. CDR3 length: 15 amino acids. The CDR3: CASSLAAGRGNEQFF. In DNA, the CDR3 is TGTGCCAGCAGCTTAGCCGCCGGGAGAGGCAATGAGCAGTTCTTC.

The chain links TRBV28 to TRBJ1-5, with TRBD1 matching 7 bases. V dropped 7 bases and J dropped 2; count of bases not matched to a gene: 5. The CDR3 runs 14 residues. Germline-derived CDR1 and CDR2 are MDHEN and SYDVKM. Here the CDR3 reads CASTLDRGNQPQHF. Here the CDR3 DNA reads TGTGCCAGCACCCTAGACAGGGGCAATCAGCCCCAGCATTTT.

The rearrangement uses TRBV28 and TRBJ2-7; a weak D match, TRBD2 (5 bases). CDR1 and CDR2 (germline): MDHEN, SYDVKM. Trimming removed 3 bases from V and 3 bases from J, with 12 bases in between. The CDR3 consists of 14 residues. CDR3 sequence (DNA): TGTGCCAGCAGTTTTGCGGGCGGAAGCTACGAGCAGTACTTC. Its translation is CASSFAGGSYEQYF.